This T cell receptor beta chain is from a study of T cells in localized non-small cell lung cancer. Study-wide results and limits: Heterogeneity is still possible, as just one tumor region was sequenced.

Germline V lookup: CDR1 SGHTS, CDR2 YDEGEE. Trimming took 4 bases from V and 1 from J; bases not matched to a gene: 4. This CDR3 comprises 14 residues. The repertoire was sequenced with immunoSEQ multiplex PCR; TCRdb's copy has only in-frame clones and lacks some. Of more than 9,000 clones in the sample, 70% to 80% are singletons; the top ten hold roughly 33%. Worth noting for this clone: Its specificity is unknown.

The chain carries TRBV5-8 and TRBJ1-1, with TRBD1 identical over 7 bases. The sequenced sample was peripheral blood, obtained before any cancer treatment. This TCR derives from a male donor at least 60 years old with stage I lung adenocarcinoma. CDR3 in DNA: TGTGCCAGCAGCACCCAGGGGGGGAACACTGAAGCTTTCTTT. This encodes CASSTQGGNTEAFF.